These T cell receptor beta chains were read from a single sample in a study of T cell responses to AZD1222 COVID-19 vaccine. Assay used: immunoSEQ multiplex PCR; TCRdb lists only in-frame clones, some missing. The table records about 120,000 clones, around nine tenths of them present only once. The specimen comprised peripheral blood, sampled 28 days after the second dose of the MenACWY control vaccine. All receptors derive from an adult who received the MenACWY meningococcal vaccine as a control. The CDR3 runs from the conserved cysteine through the conserved F or W. A D gene is named only where the DNA matches it firmly. Clone sizes are given selectively: once, few, many, or a class where the clone is expanded.

D	J	length	V	size	CDR3	DNA
.	TRBJ2-7	11	TRBV28	.	CASSSNYEQYF	TGTGCCAGCAGTTCAAATTACGAGCAGTACTTC
TRBD1	TRBJ2-6	20	TRBV7-8	.	CASSLEGEVAGGNGANVLTF	TGTGCCAGCAGCTTAGAAGGGGAAGTAGCAGGGGGTAATGGGGCCAACGTCCTGACTTTC
.	TRBJ2-1	14	TRBV14	.	CASSQDSYYNEQFF	TGTGCCAGCAGCCAGGACAGTTACTACAATGAGCAGTTCTTC
TRBD1	TRBJ2-2	16	TRBV6-2/TRBV6-3	.	CASSSRKTGGGGELFF	TGTGCCAGCAGCTCCCGGAAGACAGGGGGAGGCGGGGAGCTGTTTTTT
.	TRBJ2-2	17	TRBV18	.	CASSPATIHANTGELFF	TGTGCCAGCTCACCCGCGACTATTCATGCCAACACCGGGGAGCTGTTTTTT
TRBD2	TRBJ2-1	16	TRBV19	.	CASSIVGGRPSNEQFF	TGTGCCAGTAGTATAGTGGGAGGGAGGCCCTCAAATGAGCAGTTCTTC
.	TRBJ2-5	17	TRBV5-8	.	CASSLGRGSADTETQYF	TGTGCCAGCAGCCTAGGTCGGGGTTCTGCGGACACTGAGACCCAGTACTTC
.	TRBJ1-4	16	TRBV7-9	.	CASSPWSKSTNEKLFF	TGTGCCAGCAGTCCTTGGAGCAAATCAACTAATGAAAAACTGTTTTTT
TRBD2	TRBJ2-1	15	TRBV27	.	CASSFLAGKFHEQFF	TGTGCCAGCAGTTTTTTAGCGGGAAAGTTCCATGAGCAGTTCTTC
.	TRBJ1-2	14	TRBV27	.	CASSSWGDPGGYTF	TGTGCCAGCAGTTCTTGGGGTGATCCGGGGGGCTACACCTTC
.	TRBJ2-3	14	TRBV7-3	.	CASSLSLAGDTQYF	TGTGCCAGCAGCTTAAGCCTAGCCGGGGATACGCAGTATTTT
.	TRBJ1-2	14	TRBV4-1	.	CASSGFRGGYGYTF	TGCGCCAGCAGCGGATTCAGGGGTGGCTATGGCTACACCTTC
.	TRBJ1-1	15	TRBV7-2	once	CASSLVSGENTEAFF	TGTGCCAGCAGCTTAGTATCGGGGGAGAACACTGAAGCTTTCTTT
TRBD2	TRBJ2-1	18	TRBV3-1/TRBV3-2	.	CASSPFRTSGRVYNEQFF	TGTGCCAGCAGCCCATTTAGGACTAGCGGGAGGGTGTACAATGAGCAGTTCTTC
.	TRBJ2-2	15	TRBV19	.	CASNGGQIDTGELFF	TGTGCCAGTAATGGGGGGCAAATAGACACCGGGGAGCTGTTTTTT
.	TRBJ1-5	13	TRBV29-1	.	CSVVSGGDQPQHF	TGCAGCGTTGTCTCCGGGGGCGATCAGCCCCAGCATTTT
.	TRBJ2-7	12	TRBV28	.	CASSRRRDEQYF	TGTGCCAGCAGTAGGAGGAGGGACGAGCAGTACTTC
.	TRBJ1-3	12	TRBV29-1	.	CSVEGLGNTIYF	TGCAGCGTTGAGGGACTCGGAAACACCATATATTTT
TRBD1	TRBJ2-5	16	TRBV10-2	.	CASSERQTGMRETQYF	TGCGCCAGCAGTGAGAGACAGACAGGGATGAGGGAGACCCAGTACTTC
.	TRBJ1-6	17	TRBV5-8	.	CASSLARMTIDNSPLHF	TGTGCCAGCAGCTTGGCCAGGATGACTATTGATAATTCACCCCTCCACTTT
TRBD1	TRBJ1-2	14	TRBV27	.	CASSTGQANYGYTF	TGTGCCAGCAGTACCGGACAGGCCAACTATGGCTACACCTTC
TRBD1	TRBJ1-5	16	TRBV19	.	CASSSPNAGGGQPQHF	TGTGCCAGTAGTTCCCCGAACGCAGGGGGGGGTCAGCCCCAGCATTTT
.	TRBJ2-5	17	TRBV24-1	few	CATSDFAAGGNQETQYF	TGTGCCACCAGTGATTTTGCCGCTGGGGGAAACCAAGAGACCCAGTACTTC
TRBD1	TRBJ1-2	13	TRBV19	.	CAISGGSAYGYTF	TGTGCCATTTCAGGGGGCTCGGCCTATGGCTACACCTTC
.	TRBJ2-6	17	TRBV9	many	CASSVDSTRAGANVLTF	TGTGCCAGCAGCGTAGACTCGACGCGGGCTGGGGCCAACGTCCTGACTTTC
.	TRBJ1-5	17	TRBV5-8	.	CASSVGQTQASNQPQHF	TGTGCCAGCAGCGTCGGACAAACTCAAGCTAGCAATCAGCCCCAGCATTTT
TRBD1	TRBJ2-7	14	TRBV6-6	.	CASSYRQGAYEQYF	TGTGCCAGCAGTTATCGGCAGGGGGCCTACGAGCAGTACTTC
.	TRBJ2-5	15	TRBV6-5	.	CASSLTGQGQETQYF	TGTGCCAGCAGCCTAACAGGGCAGGGTCAAGAGACCCAGTACTTC